The T cell receptor (beta chain) described here comes from a study of CD8 T cells in ankylosing spondylitis (dated by TCRdb to the late 2010s). A note on the overall study: The study set out to find disease-linked TCR variants by profiling T cell receptor beta repertoires in ankylosing spondylitis patients and healthy donors. In total, the full study cohort was made up of some 100 healthy donors and 25 or so ankylosing spondylitis patients. Samples of peripheral blood were taken, and for ankylosing spondylitis patients, synovial fluid was collected as well.

Notes on this clonotype: Which antigen it targets is not known. There are no base qualities to consult, and no much larger clone falls within one base.

The CDR3 sequence holds 15 residues, the cysteine and phenylalanine included. Solely the CDR3 DNA is kept, with 45 bases framed from the first base. At the junction V is shortened by 5 bases and J by 0 bases, with 11 bases in between. This sample was sequenced with an Illumina HiSeq 2500. Quantitative 5'-RACE with molecular barcodes was used to prepare TCR beta libraries. Turning to the authors' computational methods: A new computational method, built on a probabilistic model of VDJ rearrangement, was used to identify disease-linked TCR variants. Using fastp at Q25 and MiXCR, TCRdb reprocessed the public reads and kept productive beta chains. Each CDR3 protein gets just one entry, which takes the most common genes and DNA from the rows behind it. TCRdb's processing, not the study's, gives the V and J calls here. Counted in this sample were 470,000 or so distinct CDR3 sequences; 25% to 30% of them appeared once. The ten largest make up about 1% of the sample.

What the work shows at the level of the full study, not this receptor alone: The disease-linked clones were reported to be significantly enriched in matched synovial fluid samples from ankylosing spondylitis patients. Some motif variants had previously been reported in the synovial fluid and blood of reactive arthritis patients, which suggests shared mechanisms of disease initiation. The disease-linked clones had a CD8+ phenotype and were found at relatively low frequencies in peripheral blood. A TCR beta motif made up of several highly homologous amino acid variants appeared to be characteristic of blood from ankylosing spondylitis patients.

The chain is assembled from TRBV12-3 or TRBV12-4 and TRBJ1-3; matching of 5 bases hints at TRBD1 as the D gene. The source material was blood, either unsorted or a sorted T cell fraction (not recorded which). This TCR derives from a male donor with ankylosing spondylitis. The bases are TGTGCCAGCAGTCCGGGACGGTACTCTGGAAACACCATATATTTT. It translates as CASSPGRYSGNTIYF.